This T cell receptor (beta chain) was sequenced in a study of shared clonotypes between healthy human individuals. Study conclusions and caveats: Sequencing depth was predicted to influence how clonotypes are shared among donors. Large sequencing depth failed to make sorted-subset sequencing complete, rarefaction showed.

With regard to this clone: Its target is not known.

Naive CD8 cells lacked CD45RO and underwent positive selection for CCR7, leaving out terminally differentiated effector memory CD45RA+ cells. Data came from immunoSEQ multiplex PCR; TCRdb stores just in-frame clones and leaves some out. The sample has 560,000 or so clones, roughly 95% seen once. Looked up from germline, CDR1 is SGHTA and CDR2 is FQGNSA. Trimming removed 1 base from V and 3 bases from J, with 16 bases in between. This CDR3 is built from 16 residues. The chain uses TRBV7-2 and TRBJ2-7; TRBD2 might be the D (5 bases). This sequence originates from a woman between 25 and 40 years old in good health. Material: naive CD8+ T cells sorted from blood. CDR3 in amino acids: CASSLGARGLDYEQYF. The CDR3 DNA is TGTGCCAGCAGCTTAGGAGCTCGGGGTTTGGACTACGAGCAGTACTTC. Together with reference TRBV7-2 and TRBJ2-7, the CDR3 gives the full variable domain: GAGVSQSPSNKVTEKGKDVELRCDPISGHTALYWYRQSLGQGLEFLIYFQGNSAPDKSGLPSDRFSAERTGGSVSTLTIQRTQQEDSAVYLCASSLGARGLDYEQYFGPGTRLTVT.